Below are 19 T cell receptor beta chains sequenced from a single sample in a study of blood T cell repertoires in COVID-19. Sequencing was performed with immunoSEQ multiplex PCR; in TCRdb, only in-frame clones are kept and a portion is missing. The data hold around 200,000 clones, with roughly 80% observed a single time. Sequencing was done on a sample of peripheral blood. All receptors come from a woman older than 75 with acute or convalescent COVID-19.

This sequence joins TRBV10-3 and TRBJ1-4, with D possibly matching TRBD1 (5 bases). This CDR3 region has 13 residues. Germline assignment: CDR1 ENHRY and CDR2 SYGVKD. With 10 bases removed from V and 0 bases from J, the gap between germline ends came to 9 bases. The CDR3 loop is CATKQATNEKLFF. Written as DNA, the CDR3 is TGTGCCACGAAACAGGCAACTAATGAAAAACTGTTTTTT.

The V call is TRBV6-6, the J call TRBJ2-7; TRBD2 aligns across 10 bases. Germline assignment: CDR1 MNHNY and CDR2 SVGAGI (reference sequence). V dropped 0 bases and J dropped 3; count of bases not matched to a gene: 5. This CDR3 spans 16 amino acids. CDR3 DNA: TGTGCCAGCAGTTACTCAGGAGCGGGAGGGGACTACGAGCAGTACTTC. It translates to CASSYSGAGGDYEQYF.

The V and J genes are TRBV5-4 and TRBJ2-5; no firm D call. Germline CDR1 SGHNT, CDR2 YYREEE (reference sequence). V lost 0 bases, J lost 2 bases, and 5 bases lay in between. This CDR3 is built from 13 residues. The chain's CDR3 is CASSLDSQETQYF. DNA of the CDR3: TGTGCCAGCAGCTTGGACAGTCAAGAGACCCAGTACTTC.

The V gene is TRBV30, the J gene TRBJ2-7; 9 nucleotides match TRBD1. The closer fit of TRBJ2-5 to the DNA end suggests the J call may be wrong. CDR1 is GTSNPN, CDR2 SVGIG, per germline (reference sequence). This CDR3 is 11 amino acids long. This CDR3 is CAWGTGKTQYF. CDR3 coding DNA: TGTGCCTGGGGGACAGGGAAGACCCAGTACTTC.

The CDR3 region is CASSLVGQGVNTGELFF. CDR3 in DNA: TGTGCCAGCAGTCTTGTGGGACAGGGGGTGAACACCGGGGAGCTGTTTTTT. The rearrangement uses TRBV11-2 and TRBJ2-2; 11 bases agree with TRBD1. Looked up from germline, CDR1 is SGHAT and CDR2 is FQNNGV. This CDR3 region has 17 residues. The V and J ends lost 6 bases and 1 base, in that order; junction bases with no gene match: 7.

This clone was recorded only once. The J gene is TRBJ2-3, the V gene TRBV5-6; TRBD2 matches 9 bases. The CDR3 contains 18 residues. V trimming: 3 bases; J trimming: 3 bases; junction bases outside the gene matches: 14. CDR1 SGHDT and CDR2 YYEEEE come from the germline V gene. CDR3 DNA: TGTGCCAGCAGCTCCCTATTAGCGGGAGCCCCAGAAACAGATACGCAGTATTTT. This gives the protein CASSSLLAGAPETDTQYF.

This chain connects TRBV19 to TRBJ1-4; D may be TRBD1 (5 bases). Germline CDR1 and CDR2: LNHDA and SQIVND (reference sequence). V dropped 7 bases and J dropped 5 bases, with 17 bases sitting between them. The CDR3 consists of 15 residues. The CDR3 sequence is CASTPREGTNEKLFF. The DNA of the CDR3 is TGTGCCAGTACCCCTCGGGAGGGGACCAATGAAAAACTGTTTTTT.

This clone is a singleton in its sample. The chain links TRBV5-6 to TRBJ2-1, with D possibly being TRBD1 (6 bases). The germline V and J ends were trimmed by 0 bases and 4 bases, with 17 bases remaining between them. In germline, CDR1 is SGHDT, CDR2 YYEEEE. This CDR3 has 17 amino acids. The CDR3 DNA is TGTGCCAGCAGCTTGGGGCCGAGCCTAGGGGGATACAATGAGCAGTTCTTC. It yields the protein CASSLGPSLGGYNEQFF. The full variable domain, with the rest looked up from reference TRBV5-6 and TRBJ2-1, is DAGVTQSPTHLIKTRGQQVTLRCSPKSGHDTVSWYQQALGQGPQFIFQYYEEEERQRGNFPDRFSGHQFPNYSSELNVNALLLGDSALYLCASSLGPSLGGYNEQFFGPGTRLTVL.

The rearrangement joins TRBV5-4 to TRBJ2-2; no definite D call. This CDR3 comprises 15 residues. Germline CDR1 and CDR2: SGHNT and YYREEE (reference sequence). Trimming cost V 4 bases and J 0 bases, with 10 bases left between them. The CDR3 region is CASSQNYPNTGELFF. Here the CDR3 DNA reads TGTGCCAGCAGCCAGAACTATCCGAACACCGGGGAGCTGTTTTTT.

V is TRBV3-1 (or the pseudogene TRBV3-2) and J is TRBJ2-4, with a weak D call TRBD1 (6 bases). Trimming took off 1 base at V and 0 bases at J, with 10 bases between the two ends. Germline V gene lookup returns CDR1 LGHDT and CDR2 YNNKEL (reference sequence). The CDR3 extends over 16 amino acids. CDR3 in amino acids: CASSQGQVLAKNIQYF. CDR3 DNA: TGTGCCAGCAGCCAAGGACAGGTACTAGCCAAAAACATTCAGTACTTC.

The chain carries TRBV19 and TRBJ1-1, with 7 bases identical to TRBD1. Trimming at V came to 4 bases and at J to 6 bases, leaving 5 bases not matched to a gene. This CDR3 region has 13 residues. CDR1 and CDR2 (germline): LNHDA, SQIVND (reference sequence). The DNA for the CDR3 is TGTGCCAGTAGTAGGGGACAGATTTCTGAAGCTTTCTTT. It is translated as CASSRGQISEAFF.

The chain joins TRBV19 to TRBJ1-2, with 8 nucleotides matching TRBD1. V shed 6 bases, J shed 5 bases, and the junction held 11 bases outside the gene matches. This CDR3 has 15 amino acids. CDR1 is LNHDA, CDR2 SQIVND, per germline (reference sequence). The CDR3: CASSELDRDGYGYTF. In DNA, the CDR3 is TGTGCCAGTAGCGAGTTGGACAGGGACGGGTATGGCTACACCTTC.

The CDR3 reads CASSISGQGEDEQYF. CDR3 sequence (DNA): TGTGCCAGTAGTATATCGGGACAGGGGGAAGACGAGCAGTACTTC. This rearrangement joins TRBV19 to TRBJ2-7; 11 nucleotides match TRBD1. Per germline, CDR1 LNHDA and CDR2 SQIVND (reference sequence). The CDR3 runs to 15 residues. J gave up 5 bases and V 2 bases, and 5 bases lay outside the gene matches.

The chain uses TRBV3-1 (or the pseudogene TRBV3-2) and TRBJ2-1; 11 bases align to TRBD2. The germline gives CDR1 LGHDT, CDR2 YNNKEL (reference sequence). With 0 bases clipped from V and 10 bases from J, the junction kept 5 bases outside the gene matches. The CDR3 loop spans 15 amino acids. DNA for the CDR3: TGTGCCAGCAGCCAAGATCTAGCGGGGGGCCGGGAGCAGTTCTTC. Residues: CASSQDLAGGREQFF.

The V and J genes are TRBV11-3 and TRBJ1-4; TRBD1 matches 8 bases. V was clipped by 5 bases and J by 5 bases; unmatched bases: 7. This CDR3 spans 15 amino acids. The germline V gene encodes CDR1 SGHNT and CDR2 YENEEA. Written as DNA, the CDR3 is TGTGCCAGCAGCCCGTTCGGACAGGGAAATGAAAAACTGTTTTTT. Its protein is CASSPFGQGNEKLFF. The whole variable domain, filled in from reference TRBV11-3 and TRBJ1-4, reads EAGVVQSPRYKIIEKKQPVAFWCNPISGHNTLYWYLQNLGQGPELLIRYENEEAVDDSQLPKDRFSAERLKGVDSTLKIQPAELGDSAVYLCASSPFGQGNEKLFFGSGTQLSVL.

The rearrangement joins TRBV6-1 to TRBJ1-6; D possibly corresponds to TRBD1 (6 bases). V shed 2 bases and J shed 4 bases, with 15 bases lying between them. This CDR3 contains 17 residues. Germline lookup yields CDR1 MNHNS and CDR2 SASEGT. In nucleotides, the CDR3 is TGTGCCAGCAGTGAACTTGGGGGCGCCTCTTATAATTCACCCCTCCACTTT. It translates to CASSELGGASYNSPLHF.

The CDR3 region is CASSLARPENTGELFF. The CDR3 nucleotides read TGTGCCAGCAGCTTAGCGAGGCCAGAGAACACCGGGGAGCTGTTTTTT. The V gene is TRBV7-6, the J gene TRBJ2-2; D uncertain. This CDR3 is built from 16 residues. Trimming removed 0 bases from V and 1 base from J, with 9 bases in between. Germline CDR1 and CDR2: SGHVS and FNYEAQ. Looking up the rest from reference TRBV7-6 and TRBJ2-2 gives the full variable domain: GAGVSQSPRYKVTKRGQDVALRCDPISGHVSLYWYRQALGQGPEFLTYFNYEAQQDKSGLPNDRFSAERPEGSISTLTIQRTEQRDSAMYRCASSLARPENTGELFFGEGSRLTVL.

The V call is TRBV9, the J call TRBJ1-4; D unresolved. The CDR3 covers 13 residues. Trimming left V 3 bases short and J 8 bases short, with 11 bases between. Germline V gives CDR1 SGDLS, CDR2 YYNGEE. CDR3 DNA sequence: TGTGCCAGCAGCGCCTTAAACGCGGAAAAACTGTTTTTT. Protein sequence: CASSALNAEKLFF.

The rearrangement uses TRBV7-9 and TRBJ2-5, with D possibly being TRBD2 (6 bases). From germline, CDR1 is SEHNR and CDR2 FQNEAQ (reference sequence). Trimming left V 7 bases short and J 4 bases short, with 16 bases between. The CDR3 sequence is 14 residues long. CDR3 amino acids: CASTSPTSRETQYF. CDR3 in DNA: TGTGCCAGCACCTCTCCGACTAGTAGAGAGACCCAGTACTTC.